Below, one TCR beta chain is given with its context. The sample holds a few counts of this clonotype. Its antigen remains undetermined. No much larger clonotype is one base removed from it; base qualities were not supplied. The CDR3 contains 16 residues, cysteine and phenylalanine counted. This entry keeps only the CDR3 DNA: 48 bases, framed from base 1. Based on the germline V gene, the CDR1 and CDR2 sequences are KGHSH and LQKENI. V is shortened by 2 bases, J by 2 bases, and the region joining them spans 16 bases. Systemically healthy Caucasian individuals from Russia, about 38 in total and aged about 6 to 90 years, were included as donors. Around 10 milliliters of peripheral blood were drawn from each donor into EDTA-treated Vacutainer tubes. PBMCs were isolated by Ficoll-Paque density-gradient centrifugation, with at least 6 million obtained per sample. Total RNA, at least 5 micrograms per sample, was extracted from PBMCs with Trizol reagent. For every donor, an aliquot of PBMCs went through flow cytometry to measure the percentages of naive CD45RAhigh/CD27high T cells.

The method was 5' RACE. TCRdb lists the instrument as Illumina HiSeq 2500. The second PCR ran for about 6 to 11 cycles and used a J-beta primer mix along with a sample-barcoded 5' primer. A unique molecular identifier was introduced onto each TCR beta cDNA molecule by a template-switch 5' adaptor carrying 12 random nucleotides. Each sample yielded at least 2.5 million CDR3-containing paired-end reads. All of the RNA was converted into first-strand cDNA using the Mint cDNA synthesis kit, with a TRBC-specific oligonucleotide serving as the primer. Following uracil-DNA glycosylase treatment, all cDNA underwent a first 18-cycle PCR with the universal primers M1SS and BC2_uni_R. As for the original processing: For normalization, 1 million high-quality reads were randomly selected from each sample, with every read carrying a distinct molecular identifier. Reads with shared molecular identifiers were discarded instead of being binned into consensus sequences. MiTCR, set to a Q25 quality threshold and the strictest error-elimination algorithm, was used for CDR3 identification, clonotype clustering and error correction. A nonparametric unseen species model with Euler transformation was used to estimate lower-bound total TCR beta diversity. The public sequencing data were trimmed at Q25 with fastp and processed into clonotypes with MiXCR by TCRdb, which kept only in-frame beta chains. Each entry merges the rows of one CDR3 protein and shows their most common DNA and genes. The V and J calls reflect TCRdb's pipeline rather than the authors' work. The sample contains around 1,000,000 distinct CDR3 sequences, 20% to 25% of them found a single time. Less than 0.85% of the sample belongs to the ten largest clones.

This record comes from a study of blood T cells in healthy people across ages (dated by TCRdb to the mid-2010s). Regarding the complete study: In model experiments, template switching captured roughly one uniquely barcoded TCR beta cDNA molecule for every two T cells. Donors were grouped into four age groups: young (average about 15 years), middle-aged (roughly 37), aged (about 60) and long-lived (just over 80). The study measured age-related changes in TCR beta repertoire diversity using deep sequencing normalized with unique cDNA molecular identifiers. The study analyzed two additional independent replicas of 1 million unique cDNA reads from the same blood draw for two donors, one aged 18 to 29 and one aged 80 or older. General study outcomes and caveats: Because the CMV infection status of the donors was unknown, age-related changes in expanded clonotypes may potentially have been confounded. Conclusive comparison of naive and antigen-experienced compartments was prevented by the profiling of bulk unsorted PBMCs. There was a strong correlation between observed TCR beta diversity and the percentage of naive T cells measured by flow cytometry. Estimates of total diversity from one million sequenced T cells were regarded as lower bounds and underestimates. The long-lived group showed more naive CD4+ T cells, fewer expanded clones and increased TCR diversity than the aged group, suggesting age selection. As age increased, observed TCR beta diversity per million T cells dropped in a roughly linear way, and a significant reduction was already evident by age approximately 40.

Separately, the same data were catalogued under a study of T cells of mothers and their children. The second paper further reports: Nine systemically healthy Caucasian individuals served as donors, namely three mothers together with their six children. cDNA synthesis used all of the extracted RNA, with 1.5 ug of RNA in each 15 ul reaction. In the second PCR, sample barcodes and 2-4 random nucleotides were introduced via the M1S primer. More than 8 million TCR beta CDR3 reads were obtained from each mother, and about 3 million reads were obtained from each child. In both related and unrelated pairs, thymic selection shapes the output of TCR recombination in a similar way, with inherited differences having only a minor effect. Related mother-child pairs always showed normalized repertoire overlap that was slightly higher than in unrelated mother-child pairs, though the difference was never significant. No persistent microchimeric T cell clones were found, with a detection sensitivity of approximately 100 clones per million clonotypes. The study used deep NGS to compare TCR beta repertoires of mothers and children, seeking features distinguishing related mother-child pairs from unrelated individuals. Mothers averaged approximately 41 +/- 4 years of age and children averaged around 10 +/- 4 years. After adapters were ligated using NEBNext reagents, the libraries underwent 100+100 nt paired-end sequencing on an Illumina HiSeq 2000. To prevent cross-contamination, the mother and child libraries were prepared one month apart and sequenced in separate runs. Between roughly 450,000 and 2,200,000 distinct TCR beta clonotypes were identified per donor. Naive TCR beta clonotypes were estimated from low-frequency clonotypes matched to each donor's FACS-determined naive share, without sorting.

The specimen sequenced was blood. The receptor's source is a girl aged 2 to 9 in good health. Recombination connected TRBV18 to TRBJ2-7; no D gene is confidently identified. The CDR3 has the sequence CASSPSSRSSAYEQYF. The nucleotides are TGTGCCAGCTCACCATCGTCCCGCAGCTCGGCCTACGAGCAGTACTTC.